This T cell receptor (beta chain) was observed in a study of technical replicates of blood from a few donors. TCRdb's table, derived via immunoSEQ multiplex PCR, lists solely in-frame clones and lacks some. The data show about 49,000 clones, 80% to 95% seen once. Trimming took 2 bases from V and 5 from J; bases not matched to a gene: 11. The germline V gene encodes CDR1 SEHNR and CDR2 FQNEAQ (reference sequence). CDR3 length equals 17 residues. The sequence was collected from a human donor in good health. Some clones in this sample may be carry-over from other donors' samples. The chain combines TRBV7-9 with TRBJ2-3; 9 positions match TRBD2. Input material: PBMCs. CDR3: CASSLKLAGAQVDTQYF. Written as DNA, the CDR3 is TGTGCCAGCAGCTTAAAATTAGCGGGGGCGCAGGTAGATACGCAGTATTTT.